This T cell receptor (beta chain) was observed in a study of TIL therapy for anti-PD-1-resistant metastatic lung cancer. Study details: Median tumor PD-L1 proportion score was about 6%.

The immunoSEQ assay was v3. The data were produced by immunoSEQ multiplex PCR, yet TCRdb's version contains in-frame clones alone and is incomplete. The sample includes approximately 11,000 clones, about three fifths of them seen just once. CDR1 and CDR2 (germline): SGHRS, YFSETQ. The CDR3 runs 15 residues. Trimming pared 3 bases from V and 0 bases from J, leaving 12 bases between. Time point here: pre-treatment sample, taken before nivolumab and TIL therapy. Most excised metastases sampled were pleural nodules or supraclavicular lymph nodes. Patients were adults with stage 4 NSCLC. This clone has only a few counts.

This TCR was sampled from a person between 25 and 79 years old with non-small cell lung cancer. The chain is built from TRBV5-1 and TRBJ1-1; no clear D gene. The input for sequencing was tumor tissue, taken at baseline. The CDR3 spells CASSSAGGLNTEAFF. CDR3 DNA: TGCGCCAGCAGCTCGGCAGGCGGGCTGAACACTGAAGCTTTCTTT.